What follows are 9 T cell receptor beta chains derived from one specimen sequenced in a study of human T cells and chemical hapten exposure (TCRdb year 2021). What the time point label conveys for this sample: patch test 1, 2 weeks after DPC sensitization. In the paper's terms, the treatment or condition label means: therapeutic diphenylcyclopropenone sensitization with weekly scalp DPC. Library construction relied on RACE. The instrument given in TCRdb is NextSeq 500. The public sequencing data were trimmed at Q25 with fastp and processed into clonotypes with MiXCR by TCRdb, which kept only in-frame beta chains. One record per CDR3 amino acid sequence lists the most common genes and DNA. This sample is represented by 95,000 to 130,000 distinct CDR3 sequences; 9.5% to 13% of them were singletons. Of the sample, around 1.5% falls within the top ten clones. The material sequenced was whole blood, taken in connection with sensitization to the hapten diphenylcyclopropenone (DPC). The source is a woman aged 50 to 60 with alopecia areata. Some clones in this sample may be carry-over from other donors' samples.

The CDR3 sequence: CASSPGEGSGGYTF. The CDR3 nucleotides read TGTGCCAGCTCACCCGGGGAGGGAAGTGGAGGCTACACCTTC. The chain recombines TRBV18 with TRBJ1-2; no clear D gene. Trimming pared 3 bases from V and 8 bases from J, leaving 16 bases between. Germline CDR1 and CDR2: KGHSH and LQKENI. The CDR3 sequence is 14 residues long.

V gene TRBV28 combines with J gene TRBJ1-2; 7 bases are shared with TRBD1. The CDR3 is 13 residues long. J was trimmed by 7 bases and V by 4 bases; bases with no gene match: 6. Germline V CDR1 and CDR2: MDHEN, SYDVKM. CDR3 residues: CASSYSGTAGYTF. The CDR3 DNA is TGTGCCAGCAGTTACTCCGGGACAGCTGGCTACACCTTC.

A few counts support this clonotype. The chain links TRBV18 to TRBJ2-4, with 9 nucleotides matching TRBD1. Trimming took 2 bases from V and 0 from J; bases not matched to a gene: 2. Germline CDR1 reads KGHSH; CDR2 reads LQKENI. The CDR3 has 16 amino acids. The CDR3 reads CASSPTGGGAKNIQYF. The DNA for the CDR3 is TGTGCCAGCTCACCAACAGGGGGCGGAGCCAAAAACATTCAGTACTTC. The entire variable domain, with the rest obtained from reference TRBV18 and TRBJ2-4, is as follows: NAGVMQNPRHLVRRRGQEARLRCSPMKGHSHVYWYRQLPEEGLKFMVYLQKENIIDESGMPKERFSAEFPKEGPSILRIQQVVRGDSAAYFCASSPTGGGAKNIQYFGAGTRLSVL.

This clonotype was detected many times. The chain combines TRBV6-6 with TRBJ2-5, with D uncertain. The CDR3 is made up of 15 amino acids. Germline V gene lookup returns CDR1 MNHNY and CDR2 SVGAGI (reference sequence). V was shortened by 3 bases and J by 4 bases, with 15 bases between the two germline ends. The CDR3 is CASSYDGNARETQYF. The CDR3 coding sequence is TGTGCCAGCAGTTATGATGGAAACGCTCGAGAGACCCAGTACTTC.

In its sample, this clonotype was seen many times. The chain uses TRBV28 and TRBJ1-4; 7 positions agree with TRBD1. CDR3 length equals 18 residues. Germline assignment: CDR1 MDHEN and CDR2 SYDVKM. J gave up 8 bases and V 6 bases, and 21 bases lay outside the gene matches. The CDR3: CASSPTTVTGRRGEKLFF. The DNA for the CDR3 is TGTGCCAGCAGCCCAACCACAGTGACAGGGCGAAGGGGAGAAAAACTGTTTTTT.

The CDR3 DNA sequence: TGTGCCAGCTCACCTAACGAGGACAGGGGATCCCTCCACTTT. Protein product: CASSPNEDRGSLHF. The V gene is TRBV18, the J gene TRBJ1-6, with 9 bases that match TRBD1. The germline V gene has CDR1 KGHSH and CDR2 LQKENI. The V segment lost 3 bases and the J segment 14 bases; nucleotides outside the gene matches: 8. The CDR3 loop spans 14 amino acids.

The chain carries TRBV11-3 and TRBJ2-1; either TRBD1 or TRBD2 may fit D (6 bases each). The CDR3 totals 12 residues. Trimming left V 5 bases short and J 16 bases short, with 18 bases between. CDR1 and CDR2 (germline): SGHNT, YENEEA. The CDR3 spells CASSLGRDTLFF. The CDR3 DNA is TGTGCCAGCAGCCTAGGGCGGGACACCCTTTTCTTC.

This clonotype came up once. It may be a read error: a sequence one base away is much more abundant. This likely comes from a read error, as the CDR3 has no conserved phenylalanine or tryptophan at its end. The chain combines TRBV24-1 with TRBJ2-7; 7 nucleotides agree with TRBD1. V lost 0 bases to trimming and J lost 6 bases; unmatched junction nucleotides: 1. This CDR3 is 13 amino acids long. Germline loops: CDR1 KGHDR, CDR2 SFDVKD. CDR3 DNA sequence: TGTGCCACCAGTGATTTGGCAGGGGGCGAGCAGTACTCC. Translated: CATSDLAGGEQYS.

This clonotype showed up many times. V and J are TRBV11-2 and TRBJ2-3, with TRBD2 matching over 12 bases. V trimming: 1 base; J trimming: 2 bases; junction bases outside the gene matches: 1. The CDR3 extends over 16 amino acids. From germline, CDR1 is SGHAT and CDR2 FQNNGV. CDR3 sequence reads: CASSLGLAGATDTQYF. Here the CDR3 DNA reads TGTGCCAGCAGCTTAGGACTAGCGGGAGCCACAGATACGCAGTATTTT.